This record covers a single TCR beta chain. Its antigen remains undetermined. No much larger clonotype is one base removed from it; base qualities were not supplied. CD8 naive samples were CD45RO-negative cells positively selected for CCR7, giving a CD45RA+CCR7+ population that excluded TemRA cells. The donors were healthy, HIV-negative adults with no recently reported acute infections or vaccinations. All donors were Caucasian adults living in Nashville, Tennessee, USA. After blood collection by leukapheresis, PBMCs were isolated using Ficoll-Histopaque density gradient centrifugation and then cryopreserved in the vapor phase of liquid nitrogen. Analytical flow cytometry was used to check the purity and quantity of every magnetically sorted T cell population. Genomic DNA was isolated from every sorted fraction and measured by UV absorbance on a Nanodrop 2000c. TCR CDR3 regions were amplified from genomic DNA by multiplex PCR using the deep immunoSEQ assay. Genomic DNA extracted from each cell subset was distributed evenly over all wells of several immunoSEQ 96-well plates, and each plate served as one replicate. For sorted subsets, about 200 ng genomic DNA, equal to 30,000 to 35,000 T cell genomes, was loaded into each replicate PCR. Purified libraries were measured with a Qubit 3.0 fluorometer, size-checked on a Bioanalyzer 2100, and measured again with the KAPA Library Quantification kit. Every immunoSEQ 96-well plate was sequenced on a separate single-read 150-cycle Illumina NextSeq 550 flow cell. Per the authors' processing: Because only junctional sequences without quality scores were contained in the immunoSEQ output, filtering matching that applied to full-length reads could not be performed. Sequences were annotated with PyIR, a Python wrapper for IgBLAST v1.9, and V/J genes and CDR3 were assigned using IMGT germline references. Reads were removed for weak V/J assignments (E-value above 1e-6), missing CDR3, stop codons, out-of-frame junctions, or ambiguous translated residues. V3J clonotypes were defined as sequences sharing an identical inferred V gene, J gene, and CDR3 amino acid sequence. To compute the percentage overlap between repertoires, the number of shared unique clonotypes was divided by the size of the smaller repertoire. Three approaches were used to assess repertoire richness: RTK rarefaction, the Chao1 estimator, and Recon v2.1 estimates of unobserved clonotypes. Generation probabilities for all TCRbeta clonotypes obtained by the gDNA method from a handful of donors were computed using OLGA. Drawn from immuneACCESS, this table holds only the in-frame rearrangements with V and J called that TCRdb kept. Clones are partly lost; checked studies trace under half to an unresolved V gene and leave the rest unexplained. The V and J calls and clone size are taken from that table; D and trimming were inferred from the DNA. In this sample the table shows over 2,000,000 clones, around 95% of which occur a single time. Together, the top ten hold approximately 1.6% of the sample.

These data belong to a study of shared clonotypes between healthy human individuals (dated by TCRdb to about 2020). For context, the study as a whole: The cohort included a few men and a couple of women between 18 and 49 years of age. For each donor, CD4 naive and CD4 memory were each run on three plates, CD8 naive on two plates, and CD8 memory on one plate. To estimate repertoire size and how much clonotype sharing occurs between individuals, the study deeply sequenced the blood TCR repertoires of about five healthy adults. To increase sequencing depth and limit assay-specific biases, TCR repertoire library preparation and sequencing were carried out by different laboratories using diverse techniques. Each donor's leukapheresis produced roughly between about 0.9 and 9.5 billion PBMCs.

Study-wide conclusions, independent of this receptor: Because the study included only a small number of donors, the genetic and exposure-history diversity represented was limited. Based on pairwise subsampling, the degree of clonotype sharing among donors was expected to be affected by sequencing depth. Only blood was sampled, and tissue TCR repertoires likely differ from those in blood. Compared with non-shared clonotypes, clonotypes shared by all four sorted-subset donors had higher generation probabilities. When a handful of donors were compared, the shared fraction of clonotypes was around 5% for naive CD4, around 3.5% for naive CD8, 2.3% for memory CD4, and 0.35% to 0.5% for memory CD8. Naive subsets generally had larger estimated clonotype richness than memory subsets. Incomplete sequencing was indicated by rarefaction of sorted-subset datasets, despite the large sequencing depth.

The sequence was collected from a man between 18 and 35 years old in good health. Some clones in this sample may be carry-over from other donors' samples. The specimen was naive CD8+ T cells from PBMCs. Per the publication, the cell subset or site label means: CD45RA+CCR7+.

The CDR3 region reads CASRRTGDTEAFF. Read as DNA, the sequence is TGTGCCAGCAGAAGGACAGGGGACACTGAAGCTTTCTTT. The chain links TRBV9 with TRBJ1-1, with 9 bases matching TRBD1. The CDR3 goes from the cysteine to the phenylalanine over 13 residues. Just CDR3 DNA is preserved here, 39 bases in frame from base 1. The germline V gene encodes CDR1 SGDLS and CDR2 YYNGEE. Compared with germline, V lacks 5 bases and J lacks 3 bases; bases without a gene match: 2.